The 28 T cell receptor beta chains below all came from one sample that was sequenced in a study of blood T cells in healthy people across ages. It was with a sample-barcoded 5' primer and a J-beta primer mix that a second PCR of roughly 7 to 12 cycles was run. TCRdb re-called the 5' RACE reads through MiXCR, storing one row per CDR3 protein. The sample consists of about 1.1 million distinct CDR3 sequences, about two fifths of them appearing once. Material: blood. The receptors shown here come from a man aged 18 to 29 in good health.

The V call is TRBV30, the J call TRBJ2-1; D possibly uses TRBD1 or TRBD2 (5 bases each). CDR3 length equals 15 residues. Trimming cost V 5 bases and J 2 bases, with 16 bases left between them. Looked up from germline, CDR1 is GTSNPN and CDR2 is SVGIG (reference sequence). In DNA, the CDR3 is TGTGCCTGGGTCGCCGGGACGGTAGCCTACAATGAGCAGTTCTTC. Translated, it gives CAWVAGTVAYNEQFF.

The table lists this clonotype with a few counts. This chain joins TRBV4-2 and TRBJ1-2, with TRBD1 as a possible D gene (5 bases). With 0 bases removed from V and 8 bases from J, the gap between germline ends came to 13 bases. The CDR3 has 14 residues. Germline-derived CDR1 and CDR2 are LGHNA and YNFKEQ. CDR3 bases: TGTGCCAGCAGCCAAGACCTCCAGGGTTTGGGCTACACCTTC. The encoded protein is CASSQDLQGLGYTF.

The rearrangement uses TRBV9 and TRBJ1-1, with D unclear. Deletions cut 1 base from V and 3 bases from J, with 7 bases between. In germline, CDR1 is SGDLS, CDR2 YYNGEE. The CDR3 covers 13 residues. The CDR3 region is CASSVRVHTEAFF. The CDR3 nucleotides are TGTGCCAGCAGCGTAAGGGTGCACACTGAAGCTTTCTTT.

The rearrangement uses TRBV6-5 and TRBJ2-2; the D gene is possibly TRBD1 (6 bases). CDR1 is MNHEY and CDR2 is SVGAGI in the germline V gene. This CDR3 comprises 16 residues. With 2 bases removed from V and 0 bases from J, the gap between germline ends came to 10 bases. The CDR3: CASSYRDTPNTGELFF. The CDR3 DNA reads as TGTGCCAGCAGTTACCGGGACACACCGAACACCGGGGAGCTGTTTTTT.

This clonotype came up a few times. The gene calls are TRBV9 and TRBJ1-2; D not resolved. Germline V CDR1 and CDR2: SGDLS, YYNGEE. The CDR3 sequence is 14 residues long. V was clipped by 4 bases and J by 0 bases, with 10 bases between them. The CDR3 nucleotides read TGTGCCAGCAGCCCCCGGGAAGCTAACTATGGCTACACCTTC. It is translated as CASSPREANYGYTF. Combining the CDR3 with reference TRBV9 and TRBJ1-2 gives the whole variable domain DSGVTQTPKHLITATGQRVTLRCSPRSGDLSVYWYQQSLDQGLQFLIQYYNGEERAKGNILERFSAQQFPDLHSELNLSSLELGDSALYFCASSPREANYGYTFGSGTRLTVV.

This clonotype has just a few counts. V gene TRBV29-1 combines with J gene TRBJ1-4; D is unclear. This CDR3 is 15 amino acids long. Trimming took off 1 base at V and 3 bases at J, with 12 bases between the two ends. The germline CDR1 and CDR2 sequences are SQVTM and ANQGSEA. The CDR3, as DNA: TGCAGCGTTGAAGCAGCAGCTGGGGCTAATGAAAAACTGTTTTTT. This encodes CSVEAAAGANEKLFF. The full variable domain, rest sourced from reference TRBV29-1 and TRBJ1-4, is SAVISQKPSRDICQRGTSLTIQCQVDSQVTMMFWYRQQPGQSLTLIATANQGSEATYESGFVIDKFPISRPNLTFSTLTVSNMSPEDSSIYLCSVEAAAGANEKLFFGSGTQLSVL.

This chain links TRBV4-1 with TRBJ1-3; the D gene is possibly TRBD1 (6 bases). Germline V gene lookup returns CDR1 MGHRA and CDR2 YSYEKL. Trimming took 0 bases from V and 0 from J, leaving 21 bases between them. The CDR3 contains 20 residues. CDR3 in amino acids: CASSQDRGDTFEPSGNTIYF. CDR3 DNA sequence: TGCGCCAGCAGCCAAGATCGGGGGGACACGTTCGAACCCTCTGGAAACACCATATATTTT.

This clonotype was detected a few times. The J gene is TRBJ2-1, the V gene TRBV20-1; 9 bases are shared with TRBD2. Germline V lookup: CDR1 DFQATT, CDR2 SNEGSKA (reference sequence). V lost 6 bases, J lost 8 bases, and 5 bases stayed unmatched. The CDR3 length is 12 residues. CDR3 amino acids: CSAGTSNYEQFF. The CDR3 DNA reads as TGCAGTGCCGGGACTAGCAACTATGAGCAGTTCTTC.

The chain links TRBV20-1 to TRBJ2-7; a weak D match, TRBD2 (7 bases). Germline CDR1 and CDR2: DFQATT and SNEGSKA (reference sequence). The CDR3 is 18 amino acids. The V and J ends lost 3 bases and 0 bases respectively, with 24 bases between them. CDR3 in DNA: TGCAGTGCTAGTTGGGGGGGCAGTCCCCTAATCAGCTCCTACGAGCAGTACTTC. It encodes CSASWGGSPLISSYEQYF.

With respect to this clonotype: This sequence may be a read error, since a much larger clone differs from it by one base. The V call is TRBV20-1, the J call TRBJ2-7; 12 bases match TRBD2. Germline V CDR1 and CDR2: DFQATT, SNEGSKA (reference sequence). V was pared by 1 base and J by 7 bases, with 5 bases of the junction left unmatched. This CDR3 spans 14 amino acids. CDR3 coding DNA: TGCAGTGCTAGAGGACTAGCGGGGGACAATGAGCAGTACTTC. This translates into CSARGLAGDNEQYF.

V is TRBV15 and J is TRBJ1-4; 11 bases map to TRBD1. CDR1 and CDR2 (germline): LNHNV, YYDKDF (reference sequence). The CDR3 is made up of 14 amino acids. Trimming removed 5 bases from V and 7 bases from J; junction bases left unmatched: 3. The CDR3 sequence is CATSPDRGLEKLFF. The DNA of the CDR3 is TGTGCCACCAGCCCGGACAGGGGGCTTGAAAAACTGTTTTTT.

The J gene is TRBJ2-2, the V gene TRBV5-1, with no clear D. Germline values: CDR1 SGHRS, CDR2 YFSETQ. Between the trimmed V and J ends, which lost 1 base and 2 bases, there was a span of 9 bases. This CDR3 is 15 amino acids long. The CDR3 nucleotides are TGCGCCAGCAGCTTGAGTACACAAAACACCGGGGAGCTGTTTTTT. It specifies CASSLSTQNTGELFF.

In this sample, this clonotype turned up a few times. Here the CDR3 DNA reads TGTGCCAGCAGTTTGGCAGGGGGCGAGGTAGATACGCAGTATTTT. Its translation: CASSLAGGEVDTQYF. The rearrangement joins TRBV12-3 or TRBV12-4 to TRBJ2-3; TRBD1 aligns across 8 bases. V dropped 3 bases and J dropped 5; count of bases not matched to a gene: 7. The CDR3 sequence is 15 residues long.

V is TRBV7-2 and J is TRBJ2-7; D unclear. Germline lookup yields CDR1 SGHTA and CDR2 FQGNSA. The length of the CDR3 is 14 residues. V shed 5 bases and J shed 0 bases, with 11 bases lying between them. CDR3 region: CASSPQRTSYEQYF. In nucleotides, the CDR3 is TGTGCCAGCAGCCCACAACGGACCTCCTACGAGCAGTACTTC.

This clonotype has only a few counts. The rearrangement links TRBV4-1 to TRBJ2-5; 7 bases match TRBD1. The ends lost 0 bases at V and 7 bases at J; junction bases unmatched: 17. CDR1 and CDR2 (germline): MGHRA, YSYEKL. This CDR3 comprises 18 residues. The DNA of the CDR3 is TGCGCCAGCAGCCAAGAGTTGCGCCAGGGGGTAGTAATCGGGACCCAGTACTTC. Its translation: CASSQELRQGVVIGTQYF.

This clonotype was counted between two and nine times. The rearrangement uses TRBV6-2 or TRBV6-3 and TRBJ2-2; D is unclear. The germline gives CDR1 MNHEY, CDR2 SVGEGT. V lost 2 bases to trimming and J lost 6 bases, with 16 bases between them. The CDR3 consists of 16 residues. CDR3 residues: CASSYVRSTLSGELFF. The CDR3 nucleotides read TGTGCCAGCAGTTACGTCCGGTCTACTCTCTCCGGGGAGCTGTTTTTT.

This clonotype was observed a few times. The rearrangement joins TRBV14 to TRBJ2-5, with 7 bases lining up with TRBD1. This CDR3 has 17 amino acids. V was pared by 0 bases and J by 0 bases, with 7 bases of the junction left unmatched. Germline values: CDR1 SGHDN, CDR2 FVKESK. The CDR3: CASSQDLGGSYQETQYF. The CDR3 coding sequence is TGTGCCAGCAGCCAAGATCTAGGGGGCTCCTACCAAGAGACCCAGTACTTC. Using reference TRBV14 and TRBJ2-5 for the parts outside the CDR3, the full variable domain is EAGVTQFPSHSVIEKGQTVTLRCDPISGHDNLYWYRRVMGKEIKFLLHFVKESKQDESGMPNNRFLAERTGGTYSTLKVQPAELEDSGVYFCASSQDLGGSYQETQYFGPGTRLLVL.

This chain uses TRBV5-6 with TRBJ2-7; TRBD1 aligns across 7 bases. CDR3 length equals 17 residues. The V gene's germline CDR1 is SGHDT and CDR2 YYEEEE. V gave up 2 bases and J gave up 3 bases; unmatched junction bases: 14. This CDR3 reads CASSFTTGQISYYEQYF. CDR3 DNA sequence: TGTGCCAGCAGCTTTACCACGGGACAGATATCATACTACGAGCAGTACTTC.

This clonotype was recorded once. CDR3 in DNA: TGTGCCAGCAGCCTGATCGCGGGGCTGTCAAATTCACCCCTCCACTTT. Translation: CASSLIAGLSNSPLHF. The V call is TRBV28, the J call TRBJ1-6, with TRBD1 as a possible D gene (5 bases). Germline V gene lookup returns CDR1 MDHEN and CDR2 SYDVKM. V lost 6 bases and J lost 7, with 19 bases in between. The CDR3 contains 16 residues.

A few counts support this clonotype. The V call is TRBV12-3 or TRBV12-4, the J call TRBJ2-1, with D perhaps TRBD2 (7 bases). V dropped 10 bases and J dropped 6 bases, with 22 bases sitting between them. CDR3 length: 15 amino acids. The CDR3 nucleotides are TGTGCCATCAGGTTGGGGGGGCGGAAGAGCAATGAGCAGTTCTTC. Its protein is CAIRLGGRKSNEQFF.

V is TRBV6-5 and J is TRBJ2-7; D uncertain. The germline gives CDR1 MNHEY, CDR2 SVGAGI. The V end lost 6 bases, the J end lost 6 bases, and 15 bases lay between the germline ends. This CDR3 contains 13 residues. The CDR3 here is CASRDSKLGEQYF. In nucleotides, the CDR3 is TGTGCCAGCAGGGATTCCAAACTGGGCGAGCAGTACTTC.

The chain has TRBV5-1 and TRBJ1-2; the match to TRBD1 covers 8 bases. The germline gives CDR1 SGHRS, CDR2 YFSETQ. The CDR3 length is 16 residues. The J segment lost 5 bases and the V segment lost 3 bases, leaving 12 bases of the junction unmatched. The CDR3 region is CASSSARQGRLYGYTF. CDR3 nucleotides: TGCGCCAGCAGCTCGGCCCGACAGGGGCGTCTGTATGGCTACACCTTC.

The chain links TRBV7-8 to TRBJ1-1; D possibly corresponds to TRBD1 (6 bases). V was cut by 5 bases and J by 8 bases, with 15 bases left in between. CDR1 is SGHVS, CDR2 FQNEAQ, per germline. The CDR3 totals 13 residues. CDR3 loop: CASSADRTREAFF. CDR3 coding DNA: TGTGCCAGCAGCGCAGACAGGACCAGGGAAGCTTTCTTT.

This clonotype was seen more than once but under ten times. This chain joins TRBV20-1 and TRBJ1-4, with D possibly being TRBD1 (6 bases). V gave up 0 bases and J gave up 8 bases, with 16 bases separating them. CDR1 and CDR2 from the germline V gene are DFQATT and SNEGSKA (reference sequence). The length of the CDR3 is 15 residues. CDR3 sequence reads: CSARDRGGLGEKLFF. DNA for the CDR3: TGCAGTGCTAGAGATCGAGGGGGATTGGGGGAAAAACTGTTTTTT.

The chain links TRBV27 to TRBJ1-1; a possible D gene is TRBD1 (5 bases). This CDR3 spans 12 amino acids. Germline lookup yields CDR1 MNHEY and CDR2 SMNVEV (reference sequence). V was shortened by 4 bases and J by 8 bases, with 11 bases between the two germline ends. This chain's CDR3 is CASSSGNREAFF. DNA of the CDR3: TGTGCCAGCAGTTCAGGGAATCGGGAAGCTTTCTTT.

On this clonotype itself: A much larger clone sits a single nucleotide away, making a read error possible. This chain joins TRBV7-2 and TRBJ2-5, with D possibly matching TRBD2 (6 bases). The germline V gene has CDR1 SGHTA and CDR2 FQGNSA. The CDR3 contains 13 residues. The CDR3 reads CANSPLGLETQYF. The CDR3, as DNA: TGTGCCAACAGCCCCCTGGGACTAGAGACCCAGTACTTC.

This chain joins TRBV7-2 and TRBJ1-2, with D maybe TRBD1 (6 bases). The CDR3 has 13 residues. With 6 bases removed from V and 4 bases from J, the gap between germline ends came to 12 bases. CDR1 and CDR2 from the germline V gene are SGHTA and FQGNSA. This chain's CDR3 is CASRSTGIYGYTF. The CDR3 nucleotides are TGTGCCAGCAGATCTACAGGGATCTATGGCTACACCTTC. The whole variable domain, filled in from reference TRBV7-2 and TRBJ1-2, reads GAGVSQSPSNKVTEKGKDVELRCDPISGHTALYWYRQSLGQGLEFLIYFQGNSAPDKSGLPSDRFSAERTGGSVSTLTIQRTQQEDSAVYLCASRSTGIYGYTFGSGTRLTVV.

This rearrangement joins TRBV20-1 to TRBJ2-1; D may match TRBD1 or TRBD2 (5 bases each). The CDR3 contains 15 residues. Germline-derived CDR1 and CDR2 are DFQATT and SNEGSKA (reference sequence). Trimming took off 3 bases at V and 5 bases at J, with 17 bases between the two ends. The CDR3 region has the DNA TGCAGTGCTAGGAGAGAATGGGGGAAAGACAATGAGCAGTTCTTC. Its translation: CSARREWGKDNEQFF.